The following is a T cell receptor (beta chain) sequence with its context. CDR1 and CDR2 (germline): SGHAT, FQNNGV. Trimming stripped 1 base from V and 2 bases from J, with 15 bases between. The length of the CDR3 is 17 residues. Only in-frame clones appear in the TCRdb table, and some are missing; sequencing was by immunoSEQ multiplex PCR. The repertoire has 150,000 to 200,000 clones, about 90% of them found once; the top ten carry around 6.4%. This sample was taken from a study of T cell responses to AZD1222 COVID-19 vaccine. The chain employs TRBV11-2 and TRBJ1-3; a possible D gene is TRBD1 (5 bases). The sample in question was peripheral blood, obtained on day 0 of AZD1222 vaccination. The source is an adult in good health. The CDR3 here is CASSLVPGRGAGNTIYF. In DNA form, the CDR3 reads TGTGCCAGCAGCTTAGTGCCAGGGCGAGGTGCTGGAAACACCATATATTTT.